This TCR beta chain was sequenced in a study of T cell responses to AZD1222 COVID-19 vaccine. General study results and limits: Females made up more of the donors, who were largely white British, and clonal diversity may have come out too low. Repertoire samples came only from after the peak T cell response. Breadth and depth of Spike-specific TCRs rose after two AZD1222 doses.

Regarding this clone: Its antigen is currently unknown.

Here immunoSEQ multiplex PCR was the method, and the copy in TCRdb shows in-frame clones only, minus some. The sample holds about 210,000 clones, around 94% seen once. Germline V gives CDR1 SGHRS, CDR2 YFSETQ. The CDR3 is made up of 15 amino acids. With 0 bases removed from V and 0 bases from J, the gap between germline ends came to 8 bases. The material was peripheral blood, obtained 28 days after the second dose of the MenACWY control vaccine. The receptor was isolated from an adult who received the MenACWY meningococcal vaccine as a control. V and J are TRBV5-1 and TRBJ2-3; no clear D gene. The CDR3 is CASSLVESSTDTQYF. CDR3 nucleotide sequence: TGCGCCAGCAGCTTGGTAGAATCTAGCACAGATACGCAGTATTTT.